The T cell receptor beta chain described here comes from a study of shared clonotypes between healthy human individuals. The assay was immunoSEQ multiplex PCR, and TCRdb's table has in-frame clones only and misses some. The sample lists roughly 330,000 clones; around 72% were seen once. V was pared by 8 bases and J by 5 bases, with 8 bases of the junction left unmatched. In germline, CDR1 is MNHNY, CDR2 SVGAGI (reference sequence). The CDR3 has 15 amino acids. This clone was counted ten times or more. The V gene is TRBV6-6, the J gene TRBJ2-5, with TRBD2 matching 13 bases. Sequenced: memory CD4+ T cells sorted from blood. Sample subset: CD45RA-negative fraction. This clonotype originated in a man aged 25 to 45 in good health. The CDR3, as DNA: TGTGCCAGCCGGGGGACTAGCGGGATCTCGGAGACCCAGTACTTC. Translating gives CASRGTSGISETQYF.